Sequencing of this TCR beta chain was carried out in a study of blood T cells in healthy people across ages. The study, taken as a whole, reports: Samples with more naive T cells showed higher observed beta diversity.

This clonotype occurred a few times. Its antigen is unidentified. A J-beta primer mix and a sample-barcoded 5' primer were used in a second PCR of about 6 to 12 cycles. TCRdb re-called the 5' RACE reads through MiXCR, storing one row per CDR3 protein. The table records 650,000 to 1,000,000 distinct CDR3 sequences, 35% to 50% of them present only once. The V segment lost 5 bases and the J segment 7 bases; nucleotides outside the gene matches: 6. The CDR3 totals 15 residues. Germline CDR1 is SGHTA and CDR2 is FQGNSA. The chain links TRBV7-2 to TRBJ2-1; 12 bases are a match to TRBD1. The sequenced sample consisted of blood. The TCR originated in an older man in good health. CDR3 region: CASSVGTGGRNEQFF. The CDR3 coding sequence is TGTGCCAGCAGCGTCGGGACAGGGGGCCGAAATGAGCAGTTCTTC.